Listed below are T cell receptor beta chains from one sample, sequenced in a study of early T cells in non-severe SARS-CoV-2 infection. TCRdb recomputed calls from the 5' RACE reads with MiXCR, one row per CDR3 protein. The table lists more than 65,000 distinct CDR3 sequences, 9.5% to 15% of them singletons. The sequenced sample was whole blood, obtained at baseline. All receptors come from an adult who was a healthcare worker with PCR-confirmed SARS-CoV-2 infection or an uninfected control (not recorded which). CDR3s include the opening cysteine and the closing phenylalanine or tryptophan. A D gene is named only where the DNA matches it firmly. Only part of the rows carry a size: once, few, many, or a class if the clone is expanded.

V gene	D gene	clone size	J gene	CDR3 DNA	CDR3 protein
TRBV11-1	.	.	TRBJ2-5	TGTGCCAGCAGCTCCACTCCCGGGACACAAGAGACCCAGTACTTC	CASSSTPGTQETQYF
TRBV2	.	.	TRBJ2-7	TGTGCCAGCAGTCCAGACACCTACGAGCAGTACTTC	CASSPDTYEQYF
TRBV6-2/TRBV6-3	TRBD1	many	TRBJ2-1	TGTGCCAGCACCGGGACAGGGAATTACAATGAGCAGTTCTTC	CASTGTGNYNEQFF
TRBV12-3/TRBV12-4	.	many	TRBJ2-3	TGTGCCAGCTCCAACTCCCGCACAGATACGCAGTATTTT	CASSNSRTDTQYF
TRBV28	.	few	TRBJ2-5	TGTGCCAGCAGACTGGACGGAACGCAAGAGACCCAGTACTTC	CASRLDGTQETQYF
TRBV5-1	.	.	TRBJ1-4	TGCGCCAGCAGCTTGGCCCCAGCAACTAATGAAAAACTGTTTTTT	CASSLAPATNEKLFF
TRBV12-3/TRBV12-4	.	.	TRBJ2-2	TGTGCCACCCTTGGGGGGGGGCGGAACACCGGGGAGCTGTTTTTT	CATLGGGRNTGELFF
TRBV2	TRBD1	many	TRBJ2-3	TGTGCCAGCCGCCCGACAGGGGGGACGACAGATACGCAGTATTTT	CASRPTGGTTDTQYF
TRBV7-8	TRBD2	few	TRBJ2-7	TGTGCCAGCAATCTAGGGCCCCTCAAGCGGGGGGTACCCTACGAGCAGTACTTC	CASNLGPLKRGVPYEQYF
TRBV11-2	.	few	TRBJ2-3	TGTGCCAGTTCCATACAGGGTCGGACAGATACGCAGTATTTT	CASSIQGRTDTQYF
TRBV27	.	many	TRBJ2-3	TGTGCCAGCAGTGGGCAAGGCGGGTATAGCACAGATACGCAGTATTTT	CASSGQGGYSTDTQYF
TRBV12-3/TRBV12-4	.	many	TRBJ2-5	TGTGCCAGCAGTTCCGAAGGGACAAGTCTAGAGACCCAGTACTTC	CASSSEGTSLETQYF
TRBV2	TRBD2	.	TRBJ2-1	TGTGCCAGCAGTTCGACCTTAGCGGGGCAGTTCTTC	CASSSTLAGQFF
TRBV5-4	.	.	TRBJ1-4	TGTGCCAGCAGCTTGGGAGGGGCGCTGACTAATGAAAAACTGTTTTTT	CASSLGGALTNEKLFF
TRBV20-1	.	few	TRBJ2-5	TGCAGTGCTAGGGCCAACCGGCTCCCGCAAGAGACCCAGTACTTC	CSARANRLPQETQYF
TRBV18	TRBD1	many	TRBJ2-7	TGTGCCAGCGACACAGGGGACCGAAGCTCCTACGAGCAGTACTTC	CASDTGDRSSYEQYF
TRBV4-3	TRBD2	.	TRBJ2-1	TGCGCCAGCAGCCAAGTTGGTCTAGCGGGGACTAATGAGCAGTTCTTC	CASSQVGLAGTNEQFF
TRBV7-2	.	few	TRBJ2-7	TGTGCCAGCAGCCCTGACGGACGGCGCGGCGCCTACGAGCAGTACTTC	CASSPDGRRGAYEQYF
TRBV6-2/TRBV6-3	.	.	TRBJ2-7	TGTGCCAGCACCCTTTATGCACAAACCTACGAGCAGTACTTC	CASTLYAQTYEQYF
TRBV11-2	.	.	TRBJ1-1	TGTGCCAGCAGCTTATACAGCCGCGCGATTGGGGCTTTCTTT	CASSLYSRAIGAFF
TRBV6-1	.	few	TRBJ1-3	TGTGCCAGCAGTGAACCGGCTCTTAGCTCTGGAAACACCATATATTTT	CASSEPALSSGNTIYF
TRBV5-4	TRBD1	.	TRBJ2-5	TGTGCCAGCAGCTTGGTCCCCTCCCGGACAGGGGAGACCCAGTACTTC	CASSLVPSRTGETQYF
TRBV7-6	.	few	TRBJ1-2	TGTGCCAGCAGCCCCCCCTTGGAGGGCTACACCTTC	CASSPPLEGYTF
TRBV28	TRBD1	.	TRBJ2-5	TGTGCCAGCAGTTTCCTGGACAGGGGACGGGACGAGACCCAGTACTTC	CASSFLDRGRDETQYF
TRBV18	.	many	TRBJ1-2	TGTGCCAGCTCACCCCCGGAGCTCTCATTGACAAATTCAGTCGGCTACACCTTC	CASSPPELSLTNSVGYTF
TRBV7-2	.	few	TRBJ2-7	TGTGCCAGCAGCTTAGGATCTGCGGGCGGAACCTACGAGCAGTACTTC	CASSLGSAGGTYEQYF
TRBV18	TRBD1	many	TRBJ2-7	TGTGCCAGCTCCACTGGACAGGGCAGCTACGAGCAGTACTTC	CASSTGQGSYEQYF
TRBV6-2/TRBV6-3	TRBD2	.	TRBJ2-5	TGTGCCAGCAGTCCCCGGACTAGCCAGGAGACCCAGTACTTC	CASSPRTSQETQYF
TRBV7-2	TRBD1	.	TRBJ2-3	TGTGCCAGCAGCTTAGGGCCCGACAGGGTTACGCAGTATTTT	CASSLGPDRVTQYF
TRBV7-9	.	few	TRBJ2-1	TGTGCCAGCAGCCCCCTCCCCCCGGGGTATGCGGATAATCGGTTCTTC	CASSPLPPGYADNRFF
TRBV24-1	.	.	TRBJ2-7	TGTGCCACGGCCGGGACACCGACCTACGAGCAGTACTTC	CATAGTPTYEQYF
TRBV6-6	TRBD2	.	TRBJ2-5	TGTGCCAGCAGTTACCGAAGCGGGGTCAGTGGGACCCAGTACTTC	CASSYRSGVSGTQYF
TRBV7-9	.	.	TRBJ1-4	TGTGCCAGCAGCTTAATTACGCGGGTGGGGAATGAAAAACTGTTTTTT	CASSLITRVGNEKLFF
TRBV12-3/TRBV12-4	.	many	TRBJ2-3	TGTGCCAGCAGTTCCCACCGTGCTGAGGATACGCAGTATTTT	CASSSHRAEDTQYF
TRBV18	.	.	TRBJ2-3	TGTGCCAGCTCACCACCGGAGAGGGAAGATACGCAGTATTTT	CASSPPEREDTQYF
TRBV18	.	few	TRBJ1-4	TGTGCCAGCTCACCGGCACTGGGCGAAAAACTGTTTTTT	CASSPALGEKLFF
TRBV7-6	.	.	TRBJ2-5	TGTGCCAGCAGCCCGGGGCCGGTGTGGGAGACCCAGTACTTC	CASSPGPVWETQYF
TRBV28	TRBD1	few	TRBJ2-7	TGTGCCAGCAGCCTAGACAGGGGCGAGCAGTACTTC	CASSLDRGEQYF
TRBV4-3	.	many	TRBJ2-5	TGCGCCAGCAGCCAAGCCCCTTACGGCCGGGATGGGGTTGAGGAGACCCAGTACTTC	CASSQAPYGRDGVEETQYF
TRBV28	TRBD2	many	TRBJ2-1	TGTGCCAGCAAGGGTAGCGGGGTAAATGGGTACAATGAGCAGTTCTTC	CASKGSGVNGYNEQFF
TRBV11-2	.	.	TRBJ2-1	TGTGCCAGCAGCTTAGGGCAGGGGCTAAACAATGAGCAGTTCTTC	CASSLGQGLNNEQFF
TRBV4-2	TRBD1	few	TRBJ2-2	TGTGCCAGCAGCCAGGGGGACAGGGGCCCAAACACCGGGGAGCTGTTTTTT	CASSQGDRGPNTGELFF
TRBV7-9	.	.	TRBJ2-7	TGTGCCAGCAGCTTAGCAGCAAGGGAGTGGCACTTC	CASSLAAREWHF
TRBV29-1	.	few	TRBJ2-7	TGCAGCGTTGTCGGGGCAGAGAACCCCTACGAGCAGTACTTC	CSVVGAENPYEQYF
TRBV12-3/TRBV12-4	.	few	TRBJ1-4	TGTGCCAGCAGTTTTGGGGCGGGACGGCCCAATGAAAAACTGTTTTTT	CASSFGAGRPNEKLFF
TRBV7-2	.	.	TRBJ1-4	TGTGCCAGCAGCTTAGCGCGGACAGCCTCAAATGAAAAACTGTTTTTT	CASSLARTASNEKLFF
TRBV27	TRBD1	.	TRBJ2-3	TGTGCCAGCAGCCACGACAGGGGCACAGATACGCAGTATTTT	CASSHDRGTDTQYF
TRBV4-1	.	few	TRBJ1-4	TGCGCCAGCAGCCGTACGTTAATGGACAGTTATGAAAAACTGTTTTTT	CASSRTLMDSYEKLFF